The clone carrying this T cell receptor beta chain has just a few counts. What it binds is unknown. The CDR3 runs to 12 residues. Germline loops: CDR1 GTSNPN, CDR2 SVGIG (reference sequence). Trimming shortened V by 3 bases and J by 4 bases, and 9 bases separated the two germline ends. This sample stems from a study of CD8+ T cells in alopecia areata. Broader study findings: Clonality in lesional scalp, especially alopecia totalis/universalis, exceeded that of normal scalp. Besides other cells, scalp samples also yield sequences of resident alphabeta T cells from normal skin. Relative to mice, TCR sharing across patients was less clear, a difference possibly HLA-related.

RNA was isolated and reverse transcribed to cDNA, the sequencing template. TCRdb's table, derived via immunoSEQ multiplex PCR, lists solely in-frame clones and lacks some. The sample holds 110,000 to 150,000 clones, about 60% seen once. The sample was CD4+ T cells sorted from blood, taken at week 0. The clonotype originates from a human donor with alopecia areata. The rearrangement joins TRBV30 to TRBJ1-1, with D uncertain. This CDR3 reads CAWSGGFTEAFF. CDR3 sequence (DNA): TGTGCCTGGAGCGGAGGGTTCACTGAAGCTTTCTTT.